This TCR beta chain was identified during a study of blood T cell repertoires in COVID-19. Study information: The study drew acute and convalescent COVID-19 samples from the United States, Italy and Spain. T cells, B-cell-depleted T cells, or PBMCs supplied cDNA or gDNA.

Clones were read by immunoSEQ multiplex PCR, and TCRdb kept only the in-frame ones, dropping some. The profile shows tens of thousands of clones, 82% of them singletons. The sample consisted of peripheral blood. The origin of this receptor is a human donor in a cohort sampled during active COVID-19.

For the CDR3, the DNA is TGCGCCAGCAGCTTGGCCGGGGGGAAAAACATTCAGTACTTC. Amino acids: CASSLAGGKNIQYF. This sequence joins TRBV5-1 and TRBJ2-4; 7 bases fit TRBD2. CDR1 is SGHRS, CDR2 YFSETQ, per germline. The CDR3 length is 14 residues. V was pared by 0 bases and J by 4 bases, with 1 base of the junction left unmatched.